A selection of T cell receptor beta chains follows, all from one sample in a study of type 1 regulatory T cells. No antigens are known for them. TCRdb ran MiXCR on the reads and lists one entry per CDR3 protein. This sample yields about 62,000 distinct CDR3 sequences, of which over 50% are seen a single time; less than 2% belongs to the top ten. Sequenced sample: cultured non-Tr1 T cells, either the whole culture or a sorted T cell fraction (not recorded which). Every receptor here comes from a human donor in good health. The CDR3 runs from the conserved cysteine through the conserved F or W. Fields, in order: clone size, D gene, V gene, J gene, CDR3 DNA, CDR3 protein. D genes are given only for firm matches. A clone size is listed for some rows: how often the clone was seen (once, few, many), or a class if it is expanded.

.	TRBD2	TRBV12-3/TRBV12-4	TRBJ2-7	TGTGCCAGCAGCGATCGACTAGCGACGACCTACGAGCAGTACTTC	CASSDRLATTYEQYF
.	.	TRBV6-5	TRBJ1-3	TGTGCCAGCAGTCCGAACCGATTTTCTGGAAACACCATATATTTT	CASSPNRFSGNTIYF
.	.	TRBV7-8	TRBJ2-2	TGTGCCAGCAGCTCCCGTAGACTCTCGAACACCGGGGAGCTGTTTTTT	CASSSRRLSNTGELFF
.	.	TRBV18	TRBJ2-3	TGTGCCAGCTCACCTGACGGAGATACGCAGTATTTT	CASSPDGDTQYF
.	TRBD1	TRBV6-6	TRBJ2-5	TGTGCCAGCAGTTCCTCGACAGGGGCGAAGGAGACCCAGTACTTC	CASSSSTGAKETQYF
many	.	TRBV4-3	TRBJ2-2	TGCGCCAGCAGCCAAGAAGTACATTCCACCGGGGAGCTGTTTTTT	CASSQEVHSTGELFF
.	.	TRBV7-2	TRBJ2-7	TGTGCCAGCAGATTGAACTACGAGCAGTACTTC	CASRLNYEQYF
.	.	TRBV6-1	TRBJ1-4	TGTGCCAGCAGTGAACGGGCGGCAGCTAATGAAAAACTGTTTTTT	CASSERAAANEKLFF
few	TRBD2	TRBV20-1	TRBJ2-7	TGCAGTGCTAGAGATGTTAGCGGGAGCTCCTACGAGCAGTACTTC	CSARDVSGSSYEQYF
.	TRBD2	TRBV7-7	TRBJ2-3	TGTGCCAGCAGCGCGGGGACTAGCGGAAGCACAGATACGGAGTATTTT	CASSAGTSGSTDTEYF
.	.	TRBV20-1	TRBJ2-4	TGCAGTGCTAGTCCCTCTCCGGGAGCCAAAAACATTCAGTACTTC	CSASPSPGAKNIQYF
.	.	TRBV5-1	TRBJ2-2	TGCGCCAGCACGGTCTTCACCGGGGAGCTGTTTTTT	CASTVFTGELFF
.	TRBD1	TRBV24-1	TRBJ2-1	TGTGCCACCAGTGACCAGGACAGGGGCTCCTACAATGAGCAGTTCTTC	CATSDQDRGSYNEQFF
.	TRBD1	TRBV20-1	TRBJ1-1	TGCAGTGCTAGAGGGGGGACAGGCAGCACTGAAGCTTTCTTT	CSARGGTGSTEAFF
few	.	TRBV5-1	TRBJ1-1	TGCGCCAGCAGCTCCTACCCAGGGAACACTGAAGCTTTCTTT	CASSSYPGNTEAFF
.	.	TRBV5-5	TRBJ2-3	TGTGCCAGCGGGCTCGCCGCAAGCACAGATACGCAGTATTTT	CASGLAASTDTQYF
.	.	TRBV7-9	TRBJ1-6	TGTGCCAGCACCCAGGGTGGCACGTCACCCCTCCACTTT	CASTQGGTSPLHF
.	TRBD2	TRBV20-1	TRBJ2-3	TGCAGTGCTGACCCGGGGGGGGGAGTGAATGCAGATACGCAGTATTTT	CSADPGGGVNADTQYF
.	.	TRBV12-3/TRBV12-4	TRBJ2-3	TGTGCCAGCAGTTTAGACAGGGAAGATACGCAGTATTTT	CASSLDREDTQYF
.	TRBD1	TRBV2	TRBJ1-5	TGTGCCAGCACAGGGCAGGGGGCTTTCCAGCCCCAGCATTTT	CASTGQGAFQPQHF
.	TRBD2	TRBV4-1	TRBJ2-3	TGCGCCAGCAGCCAAGTGGGACTATCCACAGATACGCAGTATTTT	CASSQVGLSTDTQYF
.	.	TRBV19	TRBJ2-1	TGTGCTAGCGGAGTCGAGAATGAGCAGTTCTTC	CASGVENEQFF